Following are 4 T cell receptor beta chains from one sample sequenced in a study of blood T cell repertoires in COVID-19. Produced via immunoSEQ multiplex PCR; TCRdb's table is partial and in-frame only. This sample has hundreds of thousands of clones, with around 90% found just once. Sequencing used PBMCs or T cells enriched from blood (not recorded which). The receptors shown here come from a young woman who had recovered from COVID-19.

This sequence joins TRBV4-1 and TRBJ1-5, with D possibly matching TRBD1 (5 bases). V was clipped by 1 base and J by 4 bases, with 11 bases between them. In germline, CDR1 is MGHRA, CDR2 YSYEKL. This CDR3 spans 15 amino acids. The CDR3 sequence: CASSQVQGTNQPQHF. As DNA, the CDR3 is TGCGCCAGCAGCCAAGTCCAGGGAACAAATCAGCCCCAGCATTTT.

The V call is TRBV4-2, the J call TRBJ2-7; maybe TRBD2 (5 bases). CDR3 length: 14 amino acids. V lost 1 base and J lost 1, with 8 bases in between. CDR1 is LGHNA and CDR2 is YNFKEQ in the germline V gene. The CDR3 sequence is CASSQGGNSYEQYF. The CDR3 region has the DNA TGTGCCAGCAGCCAAGGAGGGAATTCCTACGAGCAGTACTTC.

The gene calls are TRBV3-1 (or the pseudogene TRBV3-2) and TRBJ1-5, with no clear D. This CDR3 has 15 residues. CDR1 and CDR2 (germline): LGHDT, YNNKEL (reference sequence). V was clipped by 0 bases and J by 7 bases, with 13 bases between them. CDR3 sequence: CASSQDLSIRQPQHF. The CDR3 coding sequence is TGTGCCAGCAGCCAAGATCTAAGTATTCGGCAGCCCCAGCATTTT.

This clone showed up just a few times. At one boundary the junction diverges from the germline segment, which might be a read error. The chain is built from TRBV6-5 and TRBJ1-3; D is undetermined. Per germline, CDR1 MNHEY and CDR2 SVGAGI. The CDR3 totals 13 residues. The CDR3 loop is CASGYFSGSTIYF. The CDR3 DNA reads TGTGCCAGCGGATATTTCTCGGGAAGCACCATATATTTT.